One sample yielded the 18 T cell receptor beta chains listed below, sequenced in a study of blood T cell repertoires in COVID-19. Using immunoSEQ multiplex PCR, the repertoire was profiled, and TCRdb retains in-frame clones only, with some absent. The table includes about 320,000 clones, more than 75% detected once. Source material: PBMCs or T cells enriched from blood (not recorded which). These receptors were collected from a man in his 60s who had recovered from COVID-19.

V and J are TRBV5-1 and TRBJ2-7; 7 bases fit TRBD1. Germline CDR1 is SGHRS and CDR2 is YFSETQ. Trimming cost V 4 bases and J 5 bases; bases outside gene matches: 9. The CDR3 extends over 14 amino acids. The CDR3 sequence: CASSATGTANEQYF. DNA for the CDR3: TGCGCCAGCAGCGCGACAGGGACGGCGAACGAGCAGTACTTC.

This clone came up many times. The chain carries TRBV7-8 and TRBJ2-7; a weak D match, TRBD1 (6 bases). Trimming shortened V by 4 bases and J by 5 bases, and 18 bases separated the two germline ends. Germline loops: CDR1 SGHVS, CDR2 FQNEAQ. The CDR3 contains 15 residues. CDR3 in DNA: TGTGCCAGCAGCTGGCAGTCAACAGGGTCCCACGAGCAGTACTTC. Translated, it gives CASSWQSTGSHEQYF.

Here the CDR3 reads CASSASQGNSPLHF. The CDR3 nucleotides are TGCGCCAGCAGCGCCTCACAGGGGAATTCACCCCTCCACTTT. This rearrangement joins TRBV5-1 to TRBJ1-6, with 7 bases fitting TRBD1. V lost 4 bases to trimming and J lost 7 bases; unmatched junction nucleotides: 5. Germline loops: CDR1 SGHRS, CDR2 YFSETQ. The CDR3 has 14 residues.

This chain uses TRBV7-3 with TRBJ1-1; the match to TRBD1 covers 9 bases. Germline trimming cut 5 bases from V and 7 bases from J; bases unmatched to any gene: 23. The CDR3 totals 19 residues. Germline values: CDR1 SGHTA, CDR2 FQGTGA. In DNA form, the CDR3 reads TGTGCCAGCAGCCCCCCGGGACAGGGCCATGATGCTCCATCCGATGAAGCTTTCTTT. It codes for CASSPPGQGHDAPSDEAFF.

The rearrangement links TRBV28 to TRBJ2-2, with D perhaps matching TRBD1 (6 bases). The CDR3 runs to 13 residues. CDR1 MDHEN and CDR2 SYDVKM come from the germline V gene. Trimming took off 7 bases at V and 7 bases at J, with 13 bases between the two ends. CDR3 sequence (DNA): TGTGCCAGCACTCGTCTCAGGGGCGGGGAGCTGTTTTTT. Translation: CASTRLRGGELFF.

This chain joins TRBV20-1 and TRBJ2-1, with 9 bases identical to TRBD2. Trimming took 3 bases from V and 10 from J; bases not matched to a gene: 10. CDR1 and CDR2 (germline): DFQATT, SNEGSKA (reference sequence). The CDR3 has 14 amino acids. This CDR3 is CSASRREGLVEQFF. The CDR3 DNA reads TGCAGTGCTAGTAGGCGGGAGGGCTTAGTCGAGCAGTTCTTC.

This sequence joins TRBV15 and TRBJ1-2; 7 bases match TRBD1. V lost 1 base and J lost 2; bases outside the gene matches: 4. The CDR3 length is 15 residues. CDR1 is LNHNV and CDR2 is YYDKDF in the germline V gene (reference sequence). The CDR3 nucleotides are TGTGCCACCAGCAGAGGACAGGGCCTGAACTATGGCTACACCTTC. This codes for CATSRGQGLNYGYTF.

The CDR3 reads CSASDGPYRHEQYF. CDR3 DNA sequence: TGCAGTGCTAGTGACGGTCCCTATCGCCACGAGCAGTACTTC. V and J are TRBV20-1 and TRBJ2-7; D is unclear. The V end lost 3 bases, the J end lost 5 bases, and 17 bases lay between the germline ends. The CDR3 runs 14 residues. CDR1 and CDR2 from the germline V gene are DFQATT and SNEGSKA (reference sequence).

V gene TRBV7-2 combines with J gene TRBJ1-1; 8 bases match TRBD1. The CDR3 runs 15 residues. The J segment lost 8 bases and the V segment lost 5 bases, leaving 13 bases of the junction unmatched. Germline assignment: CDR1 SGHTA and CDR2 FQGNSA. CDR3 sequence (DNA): TGTGCCAGCAGCACCCCTCGGACAGGGCCACAAGAAGCTTTCTTT. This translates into CASSTPRTGPQEAFF.

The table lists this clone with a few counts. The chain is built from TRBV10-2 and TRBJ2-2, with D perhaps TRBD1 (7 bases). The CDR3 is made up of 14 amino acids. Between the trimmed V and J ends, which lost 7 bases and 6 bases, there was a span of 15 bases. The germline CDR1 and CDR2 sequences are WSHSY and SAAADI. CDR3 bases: TGCGCCAGCAAGGCCAGGGGGGATCCCGGGGAGCTGTTTTTT. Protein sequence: CASKARGDPGELFF.

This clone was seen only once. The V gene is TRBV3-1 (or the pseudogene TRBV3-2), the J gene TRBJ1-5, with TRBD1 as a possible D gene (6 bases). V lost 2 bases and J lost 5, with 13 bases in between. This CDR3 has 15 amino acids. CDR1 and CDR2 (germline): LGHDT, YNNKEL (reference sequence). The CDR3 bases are TGTGCCAGCAGCCAAACCACAGGGAGATATCAGCCCCAGCATTTT. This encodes CASSQTTGRYQPQHF.

The CDR3 protein is CASSRRGGSYEQYF. The CDR3, as DNA: TGTGCCAGCTCCCGGAGGGGGGGCTCCTACGAGCAGTACTTC. The chain carries TRBV19 and TRBJ2-7; D perhaps matches TRBD2 (7 bases). Looked up from germline, CDR1 is LNHDA and CDR2 is SQIVND (reference sequence). The V end was cut by 9 bases, the J end by 0 bases, with 15 bases between. The CDR3 has 14 amino acids.

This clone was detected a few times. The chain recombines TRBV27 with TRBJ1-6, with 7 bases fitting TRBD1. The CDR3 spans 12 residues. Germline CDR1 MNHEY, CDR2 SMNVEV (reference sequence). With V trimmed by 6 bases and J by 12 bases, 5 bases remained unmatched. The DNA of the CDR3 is TGTGCCAGCAGGATCGGGGACAGACCCCTCCACTTT. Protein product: CASRIGDRPLHF.

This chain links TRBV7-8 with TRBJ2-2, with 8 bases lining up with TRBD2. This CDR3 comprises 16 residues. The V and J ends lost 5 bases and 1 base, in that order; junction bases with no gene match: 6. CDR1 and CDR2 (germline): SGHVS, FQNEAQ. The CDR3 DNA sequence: TGTGCCAGCAGCGAACTAGCGGAGCTGAACACCGGGGAGCTGTTTTTT. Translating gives CASSELAELNTGELFF. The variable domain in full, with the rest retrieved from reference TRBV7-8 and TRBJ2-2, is GAGVSQSPRYKVAKRGQDVALRCDPISGHVSLFWYQQALGQGPEFLTYFQNEAQLDKSGLPSDRFFAERPEGSVSTLKIQRTQQEDSAVYLCASSELAELNTGELFFGEGSRLTVL.

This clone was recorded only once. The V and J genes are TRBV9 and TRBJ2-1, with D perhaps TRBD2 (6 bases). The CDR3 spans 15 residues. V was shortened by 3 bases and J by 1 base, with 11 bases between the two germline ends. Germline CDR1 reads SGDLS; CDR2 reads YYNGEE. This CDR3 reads CASSATGVSYNEQFF. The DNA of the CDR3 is TGTGCCAGCAGCGCGACGGGAGTTTCCTACAATGAGCAGTTCTTC.

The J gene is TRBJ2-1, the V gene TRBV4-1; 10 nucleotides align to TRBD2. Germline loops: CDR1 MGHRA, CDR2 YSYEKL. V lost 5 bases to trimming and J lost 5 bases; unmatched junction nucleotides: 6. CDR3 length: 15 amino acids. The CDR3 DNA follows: TGCGCCAGCAGCAACCTAGCGGGGGTCAACAATGAGCAGTTCTTC. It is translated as CASSNLAGVNNEQFF.

In DNA form, the CDR3 reads TGTGCCAGCAGCGTAGCACCCAACAGGGTCGGAAACACCATATATTTT. It is translated as CASSVAPNRVGNTIYF. The chain employs TRBV9 and TRBJ1-3; D may be TRBD1 (6 bases). CDR1 and CDR2 from the germline V gene are SGDLS and YYNGEE. Deletions cut 0 bases from V and 4 bases from J, with 14 bases between. The CDR3 is made up of 16 amino acids. Full variable domain (missing parts from reference TRBV9 and TRBJ1-3): DSGVTQTPKHLITATGQRVTLRCSPRSGDLSVYWYQQSLDQGLQFLIQYYNGEERAKGNILERFSAQQFPDLHSELNLSSLELGDSALYFCASSVAPNRVGNTIYFGEGSWLTVV.

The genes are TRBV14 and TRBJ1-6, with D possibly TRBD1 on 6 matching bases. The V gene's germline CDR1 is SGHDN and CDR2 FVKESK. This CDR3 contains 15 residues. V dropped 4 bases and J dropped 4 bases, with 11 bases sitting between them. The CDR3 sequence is CASSRQEEYNSPLHF. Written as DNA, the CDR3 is TGTGCCAGCAGCCGACAGGAAGAGTATAATTCACCCCTCCACTTT.